This passage covers 16 T cell receptor beta chains from one sample sequenced in a study of human T cells and chemical hapten exposure. Time point noted: patch test 2, 6 weeks after DPC sensitization. Treatment indicated: therapeutic diphenylcyclopropenone sensitization with weekly scalp DPC. TCRdb ran MiXCR on the RACE reads and lists one entry per CDR3 protein. The sample has around 360,000 distinct CDR3 sequences, nearly 6.5% seen once. Material: whole blood, obtained in connection with sensitization to the hapten diphenylcyclopropenone (DPC). These receptors were taken from a woman between 18 and 30 years old with alopecia areata. Some clones in this sample may be carry-over from other donors' samples.

This clonotype has ten or more counts. The J gene is TRBJ1-1, the V gene TRBV6-2 or TRBV6-3; D remains ambiguous. This CDR3 has 14 amino acids. Trimming took off 7 bases at V and 1 base at J, with 13 bases between the two ends. CDR1 is MNHEY, CDR2 SVGEGT, per germline. In DNA form, the CDR3 reads TGTGCCAGCACCATAGAAGCCTGGAACACTGAAGCTTTCTTT. This sequence encodes CASTIEAWNTEAFF.

This clonotype was counted a few times. The chain recombines TRBV5-6 with TRBJ2-6; no clear D. V was cut by 0 bases and J by 4 bases, with 8 bases left in between. Germline V gene sequence: CDR1 SGHDT, CDR2 YYEEEE. The CDR3 has 15 amino acids. The CDR3 loop is CASSLELVGANVLTF. Here the CDR3 DNA reads TGTGCCAGCAGCTTGGAACTTGTAGGGGCCAACGTCCTGACTTTC.

This clonotype was counted between two and nine times. The J gene is TRBJ1-2, the V gene TRBV3-1, with D perhaps matching TRBD1 (5 bases). There are 16 residues in the CDR3. V was clipped by 1 base and J by 4 bases, with 16 bases between them. Germline V gene lookup returns CDR1 LGHDT and CDR2 YNNKEL (reference sequence). CDR3 in amino acids: CASSQGGLRRPYGYTF. CDR3 DNA sequence: TGTGCCAGCAGCCAAGGGGGGTTAAGACGACCCTATGGCTACACCTTC.

This clonotype was detected ten times or more. V usage is TRBV5-6 and J usage is TRBJ2-3; TRBD2 matches at 8 bases. Germline lookup yields CDR1 SGHDT and CDR2 YYEEEE. The junction had 5 bases not matched to a gene; V was cut back by 2 bases and J by 0 bases. This CDR3 has 16 residues. CDR3 sequence: CASSLAGDTSTDTQYF. As DNA, the CDR3 is TGTGCCAGCAGCTTAGCGGGGGACACTAGCACAGATACGCAGTATTTT.

This clonotype was detected ten times or more. The chain couples TRBV10-3 to TRBJ2-3; tentatively, D is TRBD1 (5 bases). This CDR3 has 13 residues. Trimming stripped 8 bases from V and 6 bases from J, with 15 bases between. Germline V gives CDR1 ENHRY, CDR2 SYGVKD. CDR3 residues: CAISGIPGDTQYF. DNA of the CDR3: TGTGCCATCTCAGGGATCCCTGGGGATACGCAGTATTTT.

The table lists this clonotype with many counts. This chain joins TRBV6-2 or TRBV6-3 and TRBJ2-3; 9 bases fit TRBD2. Looked up from germline, CDR1 is MNHEY and CDR2 is SVGEGT. This CDR3 region has 16 residues. V lost 2 bases to trimming and J lost 2 bases; unmatched junction nucleotides: 5. CDR3 DNA: TGTGCCAGCAGTTACGGAGAGCGGGGGGTCACAGATACGCAGTATTTT. This codes for CASSYGERGVTDTQYF.

In this sample, this clonotype turned up many times. The gene calls are TRBV20-1 and TRBJ1-5; D is possibly TRBD1 (5 bases). Deletions cut 6 bases from V and 4 bases from J, with 10 bases between. Looked up from germline, CDR1 is DFQATT and CDR2 is SNEGSKA (reference sequence). The CDR3 runs to 12 residues. The CDR3 nucleotides are TGCAGTGCAGGGAGGGGAAATCAGCCCCAGCATTTT. This encodes CSAGRGNQPQHF.

This clonotype came up a few times. The genes are TRBV6-5 and TRBJ1-6; no definite D call. CDR1 is MNHEY and CDR2 is SVGAGI in the germline V gene. Trimming shortened V by 6 bases and J by 0 bases, and 12 bases separated the two germline ends. The CDR3 is made up of 16 amino acids. In nucleotides, the CDR3 is TGTGCCAGCAGGGGGATACTAAGCTCCTATAATTCACCCCTCCACTTT. Encoded protein: CASRGILSSYNSPLHF.

This clonotype was detected only a few times. The chain links TRBV11-3 to TRBJ2-1; the match to TRBD2 covers 7 bases. V dropped 5 bases and J dropped 13; count of bases not matched to a gene: 8. Germline values: CDR1 SGHNT, CDR2 YENEEA. CDR3 size: 12 residues. CDR3 region: CASSPSGLVQFF. In DNA, the CDR3 is TGTGCCAGCAGCCCTAGTGGACTAGTCCAGTTCTTC.

This clonotype turned up a few times. The chain uses TRBV4-2 and TRBJ2-2; D uncertain. Trimming cost V 0 bases and J 4 bases, with 9 bases left between them. Germline V CDR1 and CDR2: LGHNA, YNFKEQ. This CDR3 comprises 15 residues. The CDR3 DNA reads as TGTGCCAGCAGCCAAGATGCCCAGCTCACCGGGGAGCTGTTTTTT. Its protein is CASSQDAQLTGELFF.

The J gene is TRBJ1-2, the V gene TRBV29-1; D might be TRBD1 (5 bases). The CDR3 sequence is 15 residues long. Trimming pared 0 bases from V and 3 bases from J, leaving 14 bases between. Germline CDR1 is SQVTM and CDR2 is ANQGSEA. This CDR3 reads CSVEDRSGTDYGYTF. The CDR3 DNA sequence: TGCAGCGTTGAAGATCGCTCAGGGACGGACTATGGCTACACCTTC. The variable domain in full, completed from reference TRBV29-1 and TRBJ1-2, reads SAVISQKPSRDICQRGTSLTIQCQVDSQVTMMFWYRQQPGQSLTLIATANQGSEATYESGFVIDKFPISRPNLTFSTLTVSNMSPEDSSIYLCSVEDRSGTDYGYTFGSGTRLTVV.

This clonotype was seen ten or more times. In nucleotides, the CDR3 is TGTGCCAGCAGTTACTCGGACGGGTCAGGGCCCCAGCATTTT. Translating gives CASSYSDGSGPQHF. The chain is built from TRBV6-5 and TRBJ1-5; D is unresolved. The CDR3 runs to 14 residues. In germline, CDR1 is MNHEY, CDR2 SVGAGI. Trimming took off 0 bases at V and 9 bases at J, with 12 bases between the two ends.

The V call is TRBV12-3 or TRBV12-4, the J call TRBJ2-4; D might be TRBD1 (6 bases). V lost 0 bases and J lost 0, with 12 bases in between. This CDR3 has 17 residues. In DNA, the CDR3 is TGTGCCAGCAGTTTAGCGGGACAAATGCTAGCCAAAAACATTCAGTACTTC. It codes for CASSLAGQMLAKNIQYF.

The rearrangement links TRBV5-1 to TRBJ2-7, with 8 bases aligning to TRBD1. The junction had 11 bases not matched to a gene; V was cut back by 5 bases and J by 4 bases. CDR1 and CDR2 (germline): SGHRS, YFSETQ. The CDR3 contains 15 residues. In DNA form, the CDR3 reads TGCGCCAGCAGTTATACCGGGACAGGCAATTACGAGCAGTACTTC. Its protein product is CASSYTGTGNYEQYF.

The DNA of the CDR3 is TGTGCCAGCAGTTACTCAGGACTAGCGGTCCAAGAGACCCAGTACTTC. As protein: CASSYSGLAVQETQYF. V gene TRBV6-5 combines with J gene TRBJ2-5, with TRBD2 identical over 10 bases. The CDR3 loop spans 16 amino acids. Germline CDR1 and CDR2: MNHEY and SVGAGI. After removal of 0 bases from V and 1 base from J, the junction contained 2 bases not matched to a gene.

Only a few counts were recorded for this clonotype. The V and J genes are TRBV7-8 and TRBJ2-7; no firm D call. The CDR3 spans 15 residues. CDR1 and CDR2 from the germline V gene are SGHVS and FQNEAQ. Trimming took off 5 bases at V and 3 bases at J, with 17 bases between the two ends. The CDR3 is CASSLSIGPGYEQYF. CDR3 nucleotide sequence: TGTGCCAGCAGCCTTTCGATCGGACCGGGCTACGAGCAGTACTTC.